This passage covers 14 T cell receptor beta chains from one sample sequenced in a study of T cell responses to AZD1222 COVID-19 vaccine. Generated by immunoSEQ multiplex PCR, the TCRdb table keeps only in-frame clones and is missing some. This table holds about 110,000 clones, roughly 92% found once. The material was peripheral blood, obtained 28 days after the second AZD1222 dose. The receptors were sampled from an adult who received the AZD1222 COVID-19 vaccine.

The chain couples TRBV5-6 to TRBJ1-2; 11 nucleotides line up with TRBD1. Germline V gene lookup returns CDR1 SGHDT and CDR2 YYEEEE. The CDR3 runs to 16 residues. V lost 0 bases, J lost 8 bases, and 9 bases stayed unmatched. The CDR3, as DNA: TGTGCCAGCAGCTTGGGGGACAGGGGGAAAGTGGTCGGCTACACCTTC. Translating it yields CASSLGDRGKVVGYTF.

The chain uses TRBV10-3 and TRBJ2-3; 8 nucleotides agree with TRBD2. After removal of 4 bases from V and 6 bases from J, the junction contained 9 bases not matched to a gene. The CDR3 has 15 amino acids. Germline V CDR1 and CDR2: ENHRY, SYGVKD. CDR3 in amino acids: CAISGNGGAYDTQYF. The CDR3 DNA follows: TGTGCCATCAGTGGGAACGGGGGGGCTTACGATACGCAGTATTTT.

CDR3 coding DNA: TGTGCCAGCAGCTTAACTGGGTACGGTTCACCCCTCCACTTT. Protein product: CASSLTGYGSPLHF. This sequence joins TRBV7-6 and TRBJ1-6; D ambiguous. The V end was cut by 2 bases, the J end by 9 bases, with 11 bases between. The CDR3 spans 14 residues. Per the germline V gene, CDR1 is SGHVS and CDR2 is FNYEAQ.

The chain recombines TRBV2 with TRBJ2-5; D gene ambiguous. V gave up 8 bases and J gave up 2 bases, with 12 bases separating them. Per the germline V gene, CDR1 is SNHLY and CDR2 is FYNNEI. The CDR3 loop spans 13 amino acids. CDR3 amino acids: CASQARHQETQYF. CDR3 sequence (DNA): TGTGCCAGCCAAGCGAGACATCAAGAGACCCAGTACTTC.

The genes are TRBV19 and TRBJ2-1; D perhaps matches TRBD2 (5 bases). Deletions cut 6 bases from V and 7 bases from J, with 16 bases between. This CDR3 is 14 amino acids long. CDR1 and CDR2 from the germline V gene are LNHDA and SQIVND (reference sequence). DNA of the CDR3: TGTGCCAGTAGCCCTCTCGCGGGTGATAATGAGCAGTTCTTC. It specifies CASSPLAGDNEQFF. Based on the CDR3 plus reference TRBV19 and TRBJ2-1, the full variable domain is DGGITQSPKYLFRKEGQNVTLSCEQNLNHDAMYWYRQDPGQGLRLIYYSQIVNDFQKGDIAEGYSVSREKKESFPLTVTSAQKNPTAFYLCASSPLAGDNEQFFGPGTRLTVL.

The CDR3 loop is CASSLVDTNTEAFF. Here the CDR3 DNA reads TGTGCCAGCAGTCTTGTAGACACGAACACTGAAGCTTTCTTT. The gene calls are TRBV2 and TRBJ1-1; D ambiguous. Germline assignment: CDR1 SNHLY and CDR2 FYNNEI. The V end was cut by 5 bases, the J end by 1 base, with 11 bases between. CDR3 length: 14 residues.

The CDR3 protein is CATSRDSTPLHF. The CDR3 nucleotides are TGTGCCACCAGCAGAGATTCCACGCCCCTCCACTTT. This sequence joins TRBV15 and TRBJ1-6, with unresolved D. From germline, CDR1 is LNHNV and CDR2 YYDKDF (reference sequence). Between the trimmed V and J ends, which lost 0 bases and 13 bases, there was a span of 7 bases. The CDR3 is 12 residues long.

The chain links TRBV5-1 to TRBJ2-1; TRBD2 matches 7 bases. Germline CDR1 reads SGHRS; CDR2 reads YFSETQ. The CDR3 loop spans 13 amino acids. The junction had 0 bases not matched to a gene; V was cut back by 3 bases and J by 3 bases. CDR3 coding DNA: TGCGCCAGCAGCTCGGGGGGCTACAATGAGCAGTTCTTC. It encodes CASSSGGYNEQFF. The variable domain in full, completed from reference TRBV5-1 and TRBJ2-1, reads KAGVTQTPRYLIKTRGQQVTLSCSPISGHRSVSWYQQTPGQGLQFLFEYFSETQRNKGNFPGRFSGRQFSNSRSEMNVSTLELGDSALYLCASSSGGYNEQFFGPGTRLTVL.

The chain recombines TRBV9 with TRBJ2-1, with 12 bases lining up with TRBD1. The CDR3 runs 23 residues. The junction had 27 bases not matched to a gene; V was cut back by 4 bases and J by 4 bases. Germline V lookup: CDR1 SGDLS, CDR2 YYNGEE. This chain's CDR3 is CASSPRWGQGAAGRQGVYNEQFF. The CDR3 DNA sequence: TGTGCCAGCAGCCCCAGGTGGGGACAGGGGGCTGCCGGCCGCCAAGGGGTATACAATGAGCAGTTCTTC.

The chain recombines TRBV10-1 with TRBJ1-3; D remains ambiguous. The germline CDR1 and CDR2 sequences are WNHNN and SYGVQD (reference sequence). The CDR3 runs to 12 residues. V gave up 3 bases and J gave up 3 bases, with 3 bases separating them. DNA for the CDR3: TGCGCCAGCAGTGAACATGGAAACACCATATATTTT. Protein product: CASSEHGNTIYF.

A few counts support this clone. The chain combines TRBV9 with TRBJ1-4; no clear D gene. The CDR3 consists of 14 residues. V shed 4 bases and J shed 2 bases, with 9 bases lying between them. Looked up from germline, CDR1 is SGDLS and CDR2 is YYNGEE. As DNA, the CDR3 is TGTGCCAGCAGCCCAACCGGGACTAATGAAAAACTGTTTTTT. This translates into CASSPTGTNEKLFF.

V gene TRBV6-5 combines with J gene TRBJ1-5, with D possibly TRBD1 on 6 matching bases. The CDR3 consists of 14 residues. V shed 2 bases and J shed 5 bases, with 10 bases lying between them. In germline, CDR1 is MNHEY, CDR2 SVGAGI. DNA for the CDR3: TGTGCCAGCAGTTACGGGCAGGGGTATCAGCCCCAGCATTTT. Protein product: CASSYGQGYQPQHF.

The chain combines TRBV5-4 with TRBJ1-1; D possibly corresponds to TRBD1 (6 bases). Trimming shortened V by 2 bases and J by 1 base, and 9 bases separated the two germline ends. The germline V gene has CDR1 SGHNT and CDR2 YYREEE (reference sequence). This CDR3 contains 14 residues. The CDR3, as DNA: TGTGCCAGCAGCTTTCAGGGGACGAACACTGAAGCTTTCTTT. It is translated as CASSFQGTNTEAFF.

The chain has TRBV9 and TRBJ2-7; a possible D gene is TRBD2 (6 bases). The V gene lost 4 bases and the J gene lost 1 base, with 15 bases spanning the gap. The CDR3 length is 15 residues. Germline assignment: CDR1 SGDLS and CDR2 YYNGEE. In DNA form, the CDR3 reads TGTGCCAGCAGCCCTCTTCGCCGGGGGTCCTACGAGCAGTACTTC. Residues: CASSPLRRGSYEQYF.